The rows below give T cell receptor beta chains drawn from one sample of a study of Tregs in tolerant kidney transplant recipients. This table comes from immunoSEQ multiplex PCR, and its TCRdb copy is limited to in-frame clones, with some not included. The table has 50,000 or so clones, about 89% seen once. Sequencing was performed on Tregs from blood. Every receptor here comes from a human donor in good health. The conserved cysteine and the conserved F or W are not part of the CDR3 here. A D gene is named only where the DNA matches it firmly.

d_call: -; j_call: TRBJ2-7; v_call: TRBV29-1; cdr3_aa: SVGTLSYEQY
d_call: -; j_call: TRBJ1-5; v_call: TRBV10-2; cdr3_aa: ASSSGDQPQH
d_call: TRBD1; j_call: TRBJ1-6; v_call: TRBV6-1; cdr3_aa: ASSVSGGPNSPLH
d_call: TRBD1; j_call: TRBJ1-1; v_call: TRBV10-3; cdr3_aa: AIRPTGSFTEAF
d_call: TRBD1; j_call: TRBJ1-1; v_call: TRBV7-9; cdr3_aa: ASRRQGLHTEAF
d_call: TRBD1; j_call: TRBJ1-2; v_call: TRBV5-1; cdr3_aa: ASSPDRVRGYT
d_call: -; j_call: TRBJ2-2; v_call: TRBV9; cdr3_aa: ASSVGVLNTGELF
d_call: -; j_call: TRBJ2-7; v_call: TRBV27; cdr3_aa: ASRGPSSYEQY
d_call: -; j_call: TRBJ1-4; v_call: TRBV5-1; cdr3_aa: ASSLGPTSTNEKLF
d_call: -; j_call: -; v_call: TRBV5-8; cdr3_aa: ASSFGQTYEQY
d_call: -; j_call: TRBJ2-7; v_call: TRBV30; cdr3_aa: AWSTPYGRGSYEQY
d_call: -; j_call: TRBJ2-7; v_call: TRBV11-2; cdr3_aa: ASSPTSSYEQY
d_call: -; j_call: TRBJ2-7; v_call: TRBV9; cdr3_aa: ASSVVSGQGIYEQY
d_call: TRBD1; j_call: TRBJ1-6; v_call: TRBV5-1; cdr3_aa: ASSLETGGGSSLH
d_call: TRBD2; j_call: TRBJ2-1; v_call: TRBV6-4; cdr3_aa: ASSDGTSGGNEQF
d_call: TRBD1; j_call: TRBJ1-6; v_call: TRBV14; cdr3_aa: ASSLGQGGSPLH
d_call: -; j_call: TRBJ1-5; v_call: TRBV7-8; cdr3_aa: ASSSRYPLESNQPQH
d_call: TRBD2; j_call: TRBJ2-1; v_call: TRBV5-1; cdr3_aa: ASSRRGTTEF
d_call: -; j_call: TRBJ2-5; v_call: TRBV4-2; cdr3_aa: ASSLTRDQY
d_call: -; j_call: TRBJ2-7; v_call: TRBV6-6; cdr3_aa: ASSYQQLYEQY
d_call: -; j_call: TRBJ2-1; v_call: TRBV27; cdr3_aa: ASSHTRQPYNEQF
d_call: -; j_call: TRBJ2-7; v_call: TRBV6-5; cdr3_aa: AARPSPSYEQY
d_call: TRBD1; j_call: TRBJ1-5; v_call: TRBV12-5; cdr3_aa: ASGLMRDSYSNQPQH